This T cell receptor beta chain stems from a study of shared clonotypes between healthy human individuals. Profiling relied on immunoSEQ multiplex PCR, and the TCRdb table lists in-frame clones only, not all of them. The table includes approximately 2.4 million clones, approximately 94% detected once. Sequenced input: naive CD4+ T cells sorted from blood. Regarding subset: CD45RA+ positively selected. This receptor was obtained from a man younger than 35 in good health.

This chain's CDR3 is CASIGVTYEQYF. CDR3 bases: TGTGCCAGCATCGGGGTCACCTACGAGCAGTACTTC. This rearrangement joins TRBV2 to TRBJ2-7; tentative D call: TRBD2 (5 bases). This CDR3 spans 12 amino acids. V lost 7 bases and J lost 2, with 9 bases in between. In germline, CDR1 is SNHLY, CDR2 FYNNEI.